This is a list of T cell receptor beta chains from one sample in a study of tumor-infiltrating lymphocytes in localized non-small cell lung cancer. Assay used: immunoSEQ multiplex PCR; TCRdb lists only in-frame clones, some missing. The sample lists approximately 12,000 clones, 78% seen once, with roughly 4.5% in the top ten. The material sequenced was lung tumor tissue. The receptors originated from a human donor with non-small cell lung cancer. Both conserved end residues are trimmed from each CDR3. Each record gives: V gene, clone size, J gene, CDR3 protein. Where a row states a size, it is once, few, many or the class of an expanded clone; other rows omit it.

>TRBV19|few|TRBJ1-1
ASSIVGTGIMNTEAF
>TRBV18|.|TRBJ1-1
ASSKGADTEAF
>TRBV7-9|.|TRBJ1-5
ASSLAGGNQPQH
>TRBV7-6|.|TRBJ2-3
ASSPQAGEADTQY
>TRBV19|.|TRBJ1-3
AGRLGNTIY
>TRBV5-1|.|TRBJ2-2
ASSLEPRAGGLNGELF
>TRBV2|few|TRBJ2-2
ASGLSGTLTGELF
>TRBV7-5|.|TRBJ1-2
VRSFFEDSNYGYT
>TRBV6-5|.|TRBJ2-3
ASRLDRGSTDTQY
>TRBV9|.|TRBJ1-4
ASTGRTGETNEKLF
>TRBV7-2|once|TRBJ2-7
ASSSYSYEQY
>TRBV6-5|once|TRBJ2-2
ASGPKAGGTGELF
>TRBV27|.|TRBJ2-3
ASSLWMGTARSTDTQY
>TRBV4-3|once|TRBJ1-4
ASSQGTGAAEKLF
>TRBV7-2|.|TRBJ2-2
ASSLLAGAVGELF
>TRBV11-2|.|TRBJ2-4
ASSFAGSPKNIQY
>TRBV6-1|.|TRBJ1-1
ASSEEEYTEAF
>TRBV29-1|.|TRBJ2-1
SVSAYNEQF
>TRBV25-1|.|TRBJ2-3
ASTPDNRDTQY
>TRBV5-1|.|TRBJ2-3
ASSRRGYSTDTQY
>TRBV2|.|TRBJ1-5
ASSVQTGINQPQH
>TRBV6-4|.|TRBJ2-1
ASRRLRWYYNEQF
>TRBV4-3|.|TRBJ2-6
ASSQEGGLGGANVLT
>TRBV5-1|.|TRBJ1-4
ASSLDSKPPHEKLF
>TRBV18|few|TRBJ2-5
ASSLQTGTAQETQY
>TRBV2|.|TRBJ2-6
ASGRGITGANVLT
>TRBV5-8|.|TRBJ1-2
ASSSLVANYGYT
>TRBV6-5|.|TRBJ2-7
ASSYGLGASYEQY
>TRBV7-2|.|TRBJ2-1
ASSPRQGSDEQF
>TRBV9|few|TRBJ2-3
ASSEGAGGSTDTQY
>TRBV5-4|.|TRBJ1-1
ASSSQLDTEAF
>TRBV11-3|.|TRBJ1-6
ASSPGTGVLEDYNSPLH
>TRBV7-2|.|TRBJ1-1
ASSPGTAVTEAF
>TRBV2|.|TRBJ2-3
ASSGGLFTSTDTQY